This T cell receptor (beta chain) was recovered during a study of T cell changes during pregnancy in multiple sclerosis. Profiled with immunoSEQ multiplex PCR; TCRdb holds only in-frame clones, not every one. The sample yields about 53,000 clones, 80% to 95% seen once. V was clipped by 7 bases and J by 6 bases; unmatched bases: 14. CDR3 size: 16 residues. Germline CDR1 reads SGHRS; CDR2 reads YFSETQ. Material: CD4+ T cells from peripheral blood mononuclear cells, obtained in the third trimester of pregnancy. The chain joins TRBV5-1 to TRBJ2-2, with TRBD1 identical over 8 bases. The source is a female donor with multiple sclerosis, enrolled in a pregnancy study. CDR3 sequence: CASGGHGQGDAGELFF. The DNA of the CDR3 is TGCGCCAGCGGAGGACATGGACAGGGTGATGCCGGGGAGCTGTTTTTT.